What follows describes a single T cell receptor beta chain. One junction end does not reproduce the germline sequence, and a read error may be involved. This sample is drawn from a study of cytomegalovirus exposure and HLA in healthy donors. Primers: 60 Vbeta forward and 13 Jbeta reverse. The assay was immunoSEQ multiplex PCR, and TCRdb's table has in-frame clones only and misses some. This table holds about 190,000 clones, about 86% found once. The length of the CDR3 is 13 residues. Germline V lookup: CDR1 SSHAT, CDR2 FNYEAQ (reference sequence). V usage is TRBV7-7 and J usage is TRBJ2-2; possible D gene TRBD2, 5 bases. The clonotype originates from a woman in her 30s in good health and CMV-seronegative. Sequenced input: PBMCs. In DNA form, the CDR3 reads TGTGCTAGCAGCTTAGCGAGTTCCGGGGAGCTGTTTTTT. Translation: CASSLASSGELFF.